The 14 T cell receptor beta chains presented below share a single source sample, sequenced in a study of molecular identifiers for immune sequencing clone quantification. TCRdb fed the PCR reads into MiXCR, producing one record per CDR3 protein. The sample lists hundreds of thousands of distinct CDR3 sequences, over 25% occurring once. Sequenced: naive CD8+ T cells from blood, with Jurkat cell RNA spiked in. Stated subset: FACS-sorted CD8+CD4-CCR7+CD45RA+ naive T cells. The receptors originated from a human donor in good health. Some libraries in this study had Jurkat cell RNA spiked in.

Comments on this clonotype: This may be a read error: a much more frequent sequence differs by one nucleotide. V and J are TRBV6-5 and TRBJ1-1, with 10 bases identical to TRBD1. Germline assignment: CDR1 MNHEY and CDR2 SVGAGI. The CDR3 is 14 amino acids. The J segment lost 6 bases and the V segment lost 0 bases, leaving 1 base of the junction unmatched. CDR3 sequence reads: CASSYSGTGAEAFF. In DNA form, the CDR3 reads TGTGCCAGCAGTTACTCGGGGACAGGGGCTGAAGCTTTCTTT.

This rearrangement joins TRBV4-3 to TRBJ2-3; D unclear. Looked up from germline, CDR1 is LGHNA and CDR2 is YSLEER. There are 15 residues in the CDR3. Deletions cut 8 bases from V and 2 bases from J, with 17 bases between. This CDR3 is CASRALHSATDTQYF. CDR3 DNA sequence: TGCGCCAGCCGAGCATTGCATTCCGCCACAGATACGCAGTATTTT.

This clonotype occurred a few times. The chain joins TRBV30 to TRBJ2-7; maybe TRBD1 (6 bases). V dropped 3 bases and J dropped 0 bases, with 12 bases sitting between them. Germline V gives CDR1 GTSNPN, CDR2 SVGIG (reference sequence). This CDR3 is built from 14 residues. The CDR3 nucleotides are TGTGCCTGGAGCAGGGGTGCCAACTCCTACGAGCAGTACTTC. Its translation: CAWSRGANSYEQYF.

Points on this clonotype: With a much larger clone just one base away, this may be a read error. The rearrangement links TRBV9 to TRBJ1-1; D remains ambiguous. Trimming stripped 2 bases from V and 4 bases from J, with 15 bases between. The CDR3 sequence is 15 residues long. CDR1 is SGDLS, CDR2 YYNGEE, per germline. In DNA, the CDR3 is TGTGCCAGCAGCGTGCACCAGGAGGCCGGCACTGAAGCTTTCTTT. It yields the protein CASSVHQEAGTEAFF. The full variable domain, with the rest looked up from reference TRBV9 and TRBJ1-1, is DSGVTQTPKHLITATGQRVTLRCSPRSGDLSVYWYQQSLDQGLQFLIQYYNGEERAKGNILERFSAQQFPDLHSELNLSSLELGDSALYFCASSVHQEAGTEAFFGQGTRLTVV.

Comments on this clonotype: A clone one base away is much larger, so this may be a read error. The rearrangement uses TRBV20-1 and TRBJ2-7; a weak D match, TRBD1 (6 bases). Looked up from germline, CDR1 is DFQATT and CDR2 is SNEGSKA (reference sequence). This CDR3 is built from 14 residues. The germline V and J ends were trimmed by 6 bases and 2 bases, with 17 bases remaining between them. The CDR3 sequence: CSAHSPGHPYEQYF. The DNA for the CDR3 is TGCAGTGCCCACTCACCGGGACATCCCTACGAGCAGTACTTC.

V is TRBV28 and J is TRBJ2-7; the match to TRBD1 covers 9 bases. The V segment lost 6 bases and the J segment 3 bases; nucleotides outside the gene matches: 9. CDR3 size: 15 residues. Per the germline V gene, CDR1 is MDHEN and CDR2 is SYDVKM. CDR3 in DNA: TGTGCCAGCAGATTGTCACGGGACAGGGACTACGAGCAGTACTTC. Its translation is CASRLSRDRDYEQYF. The full variable domain, with the rest looked up from reference TRBV28 and TRBJ2-7, is DVKVTQSSRYLVKRTGEKVFLECVQDMDHENMFWYRQDPGLGLRLIYFSYDVKMKEKGDIPEGYSVSREKKERFSLILESASTNQTSMYLCASRLSRDRDYEQYFGPGTRLTVT.

In the case of this clonotype: This may stem from a read error, because a much larger clone lies one nucleotide away. The chain carries TRBV25-1 and TRBJ1-1, with D perhaps matching TRBD1 (5 bases). The V and J ends lost 3 bases and 5 bases respectively, with 16 bases between them. This CDR3 is 15 amino acids long. The germline CDR1 and CDR2 sequences are MGHDK and SYGVNS. The CDR3 coding sequence is TGTGCCAGCAGTGATCCTAGGCCAGGGAAGACTGAAGCTTTCTTT. As protein: CASSDPRPGKTEAFF.

At least ten counts were recorded for this clonotype. V usage is TRBV4-1 and J usage is TRBJ2-1, with 7 bases lining up with TRBD2. This CDR3 comprises 16 residues. The germline gives CDR1 MGHRA, CDR2 YSYEKL. J was trimmed by 1 base and V by 0 bases; bases with no gene match: 3. CDR3 nucleotide sequence: TGCGCCAGCAGCCAAGATCCACTAGCGTCCTACAATGAGCAGTTCTTC. It is translated as CASSQDPLASYNEQFF.

Comment on this clonotype: Being one base from a much bigger clone, this may be a read error. The CDR3 does not close with the conserved phenylalanine or tryptophan, likely indicating a read error. V is TRBV27 and J is TRBJ2-5; TRBD1 agrees at 7 bases. Trimming removed 5 bases from V and 3 bases from J; junction bases left unmatched: 6. From germline, CDR1 is MNHEY and CDR2 SMNVEV (reference sequence). This CDR3 spans 14 amino acids. The CDR3 loop reads CASSSRGREETQYS. The CDR3 DNA is TGTGCCAGCAGTAGTAGGGGGCGCGAAGAGACCCAGTACTCC.

This clonotype was detected ten times or more. The V and J genes are TRBV6-2 or TRBV6-3 and TRBJ2-7; 8 nucleotides match TRBD1. Trimming took 4 bases from V and 7 from J; bases not matched to a gene: 6. The CDR3 covers 13 residues. Germline-derived CDR1 and CDR2 are MNHEY and SVGEGT. CDR3 sequence: CASSWTGPGEQYF. Here the CDR3 DNA reads TGTGCCAGCAGTTGGACAGGGCCGGGGGAGCAGTACTTC.

This clonotype has ten or more counts. The genes are TRBV12-3 or TRBV12-4 and TRBJ2-3; the D is unclear. V gave up 4 bases and J gave up 0 bases, with 8 bases separating them. There are 14 residues in the CDR3. For the CDR3, the DNA is TGTGCCAGCAGTTACGCCTCTAGCACAGATACGCAGTATTTT. It yields the protein CASSYASSTDTQYF.

As concerns this clonotype: This could be a read error, since a much larger clone is one nucleotide away. The chain is built from TRBV7-2 and TRBJ2-7; TRBD2 agrees at 7 bases. Looked up from germline, CDR1 is SGHTA and CDR2 is FQGNSA. Trimming cost V 5 bases and J 5 bases; bases outside gene matches: 6. The CDR3 consists of 13 residues. The CDR3 nucleotides read TGTGCCAGCAGCCCCCAGACTAGCCACGAGCAGTACTTC. Its translation is CASSPQTSHEQYF.

CDR3: CASSVRHTEAFF. The CDR3 DNA reads TGTGCCAGCAGTGTTCGACACACTGAAGCTTTCTTT. This chain connects TRBV28 to TRBJ1-1; D not resolved. The CDR3 sequence is 12 residues long. Looked up from germline, CDR1 is MDHEN and CDR2 is SYDVKM. V was trimmed by 5 bases and J by 3 bases, leaving 7 bases between them.

This chain links TRBV4-2 with TRBJ1-4, with D unresolved. This CDR3 is built from 16 residues. Germline-derived CDR1 and CDR2 are LGHNA and YNFKEQ. Trimming took off 0 bases at V and 7 bases at J, with 15 bases between the two ends. The CDR3 DNA sequence: TGTGCCAGCAGCCAAGAGGCACTTGGTCGGGGTGAAAAACTGTTTTTT. Protein sequence: CASSQEALGRGEKLFF.